These 30 T cell receptor beta chains were all obtained from the same sample, sequenced in a study of CD8 T cells in Susac syndrome. Reverse transcription of 0.5 to 1 ug RNA was carried out with random hexamers. One entry per CDR3 protein results from TCRdb running MiXCR on the immunoSEQ multiplex PCR reads. This table holds approximately 190,000 distinct CDR3 sequences, 90% to 95% found once. Material for sequencing was CD4+ T cells from PBMCs. These TCRs come from a human donor with Susac syndrome.

The chain links TRBV7-9 to TRBJ2-7; 10 nucleotides line up with TRBD2. Trimming cost V 5 bases and J 3 bases; bases outside gene matches: 7. Germline V gene lookup returns CDR1 SEHNR and CDR2 FQNEAQ (reference sequence). The CDR3 spans 15 residues. CDR3 amino acids: CASSGRTSGSYEQYF. In DNA form, the CDR3 reads TGTGCCAGCAGCGGCCGGACTAGCGGTAGCTACGAGCAGTACTTC.

V is TRBV6-1 and J is TRBJ2-2; a weak D match, TRBD2 (6 bases). The CDR3 loop spans 16 amino acids. V lost 6 bases to trimming and J lost 8 bases, with 22 bases between them. From germline, CDR1 is MNHNS and CDR2 SASEGT. CDR3 nucleotides: TGTGCCAGCAGGACCCACAGTTTAGCGGAATGGGGGGAGCTGTTTTTT. It is translated as CASRTHSLAEWGELFF.

This chain uses TRBV16 with TRBJ1-2; 8 positions agree with TRBD1. The CDR3 runs 15 residues. The germline V gene has CDR1 KGHSY and CDR2 FQNENV. With V trimmed by 3 bases and J by 4 bases, 7 bases remained unmatched. CDR3 region: CASSHPGQASYGYTF. Here the CDR3 DNA reads TGTGCCAGCAGCCACCCGGGACAGGCGAGCTATGGCTACACCTTC.

The V call is TRBV5-1, the J call TRBJ2-5; D is unclear. Germline-derived CDR1 and CDR2 are SGHRS and YFSETQ. Trimming removed 1 base at V and 1 base at J, with 8 bases between. This CDR3 has 14 residues. The CDR3: CASSLLSIQETQYF. CDR3 nucleotides: TGCGCCAGCAGCTTGCTGTCTATCCAAGAGACCCAGTACTTC.

To note about this clonotype: At one boundary the junction diverges from the germline segment, which might be a read error. The V call is TRBV20-1, the J call TRBJ1-5; no reliable D call. This CDR3 has 15 residues. Per germline, CDR1 DFQATT and CDR2 SNEGSKA (reference sequence). The CDR3 nucleotides read TGCAGTGCGAGAGACACCCAAGGGCAAAATCAGCCCCAGCATTTT. Translation gives CSARDTQGQNQPQHF.

The chain employs TRBV28 and TRBJ2-7, with D unclear. V lost 3 bases and J lost 2, with 11 bases in between. Germline V gene lookup returns CDR1 MDHEN and CDR2 SYDVKM. The length of the CDR3 is 14 residues. The CDR3 loop is CASSLLGVTYEQYF. CDR3 in DNA: TGTGCCAGCAGTTTGTTGGGCGTGACCTACGAGCAGTACTTC.

Only one count was recorded for this clonotype. The chain links TRBV29-1 to TRBJ2-5; D gene ambiguous. The CDR3 is 13 amino acids. Germline CDR1 SQVTM, CDR2 ANQGSEA. Trimming pared 4 bases from V and 1 base from J, leaving 10 bases between. CDR3 nucleotides: TGCAGCGTTGGGGGTAGGGCCCAAGAGACCCAGTACTTC. It yields the protein CSVGGRAQETQYF.

The rearrangement links TRBV9 to TRBJ1-2; possibly TRBD1 for D (5 bases). Trimming left V 0 bases short and J 2 bases short, with 5 bases between. Germline-derived CDR1 and CDR2 are SGDLS and YYNGEE. This CDR3 is 13 amino acids long. The CDR3, as DNA: TGTGCCAGCAGCGTAGCAGGGAACTATGGCTACACCTTC. As protein: CASSVAGNYGYTF.

The V call is TRBV5-1, the J call TRBJ1-3; tentatively, D is TRBD1 (5 bases). V shed 0 bases and J shed 0 bases, with 7 bases lying between them. Germline V gene lookup returns CDR1 SGHRS and CDR2 YFSETQ. The CDR3 is 15 amino acids. CDR3 sequence (DNA): TGCGCCAGCAGCTTGGACAGGACCTCTGGAAACACCATATATTTT. Residues: CASSLDRTSGNTIYF.

A single count supports this clonotype. The chain joins TRBV19 to TRBJ1-1, with D possibly matching TRBD1 (6 bases). The CDR3 sequence is 14 residues long. Trimming cost V 5 bases and J 6 bases, with 16 bases left between them. Germline CDR1 and CDR2: LNHDA and SQIVND (reference sequence). This CDR3 reads CASSDRPQGPEAFF. In DNA form, the CDR3 reads TGTGCCAGTAGTGACAGGCCCCAGGGGCCTGAAGCTTTCTTT.

The chain joins TRBV6-1 to TRBJ1-4, with a weak D call TRBD1 (5 bases). Trimming shortened V by 8 bases and J by 7 bases, and 17 bases separated the two germline ends. The CDR3 loop spans 14 amino acids. Germline CDR1 is MNHNS and CDR2 is SASEGT. CDR3 DNA sequence: TGTGCCAGCTCCTCTAGGGACCGTCTTGAAAAACTGTTTTTT. Its protein is CASSSRDRLEKLFF.

This clonotype appeared once. V usage is TRBV6-5 and J usage is TRBJ2-7; 8 bases match TRBD1. V lost 0 bases to trimming and J lost 6 bases; unmatched junction nucleotides: 7. The V gene's germline CDR1 is MNHEY and CDR2 SVGAGI. CDR3 length equals 15 residues. The CDR3 loop reads CASSYSYRGITEQYF. Written as DNA, the CDR3 is TGTGCCAGCAGTTACTCGTACAGGGGGATTACCGAGCAGTACTTC.

The gene calls are TRBV5-1 and TRBJ2-1, with a weak D call TRBD1 (7 bases). The CDR3 loop spans 16 amino acids. Germline V CDR1 and CDR2: SGHRS, YFSETQ. Trimming left V 6 bases short and J 0 bases short, with 16 bases between. The CDR3 here is CASTGGQPSSYNEQFF. The CDR3, as DNA: TGCGCCAGCACCGGGGGACAGCCGAGCTCCTACAATGAGCAGTTCTTC.

The chain has TRBV28 and TRBJ1-5; no reliable D call. The CDR3 length is 13 residues. Germline CDR1 MDHEN, CDR2 SYDVKM. The V end lost 5 bases, the J end lost 10 bases, and 15 bases lay between the germline ends. The DNA of the CDR3 is TGTGCCAGCAGTCCCCTCATGGGGTTACCCCAGCATTTT. It is translated as CASSPLMGLPQHF.

The chain combines TRBV29-1 with TRBJ1-4; no reliable D call. This CDR3 region has 14 residues. The V end was cut by 4 bases, the J end by 2 bases, with 11 bases between. CDR1 is SQVTM, CDR2 ANQGSEA, per germline. In nucleotides, the CDR3 is TGCAGCGTTGGCCCCCGCCTCACTAATGAAAAACTGTTTTTT. Its protein product is CSVGPRLTNEKLFF.

The V call is TRBV7-3, the J call TRBJ2-5, with 10 bases aligning to TRBD2. After removal of 5 bases from V and 0 bases from J, the junction contained 3 bases not matched to a gene. Germline CDR1 SGHTA, CDR2 FQGTGA. This CDR3 has 15 amino acids. DNA of the CDR3: TGTGCCAGCAGCCCTCTAGCGGGAGACCAAGAGACCCAGTACTTC. Residues: CASSPLAGDQETQYF.

This chain joins TRBV29-1 and TRBJ2-1; 12 bases match TRBD2. Germline CDR1 reads SQVTM; CDR2 reads ANQGSEA. Trimming at V came to 4 bases and at J to 5 bases, leaving 12 bases not matched to a gene. This CDR3 is built from 17 residues. The CDR3 is CSVASLAGGVIHNEQFF. Written as DNA, the CDR3 is TGCAGCGTTGCAAGCCTAGCGGGGGGGGTAATTCACAATGAGCAGTTCTTC.

The V gene is TRBV29-1, the J gene TRBJ2-4; a possible D gene is TRBD1 (5 bases). From germline, CDR1 is SQVTM and CDR2 ANQGSEA. The CDR3 runs to 13 residues. Trimming removed 3 bases at V and 4 bases at J, with 10 bases between. CDR3 DNA sequence: TGCAGCGTTGATGGGGCTAGAAAAAACATTCAGTACTTC. The encoded protein is CSVDGARKNIQYF.

The gene calls are TRBV9 and TRBJ2-1, with TRBD2 matching 7 bases. CDR1 and CDR2 (germline): SGDLS, YYNGEE. V lost 4 bases and J lost 1; bases outside the gene matches: 5. CDR3 length: 15 residues. The CDR3: CASSLSGPSYNEQFF. CDR3 DNA sequence: TGTGCCAGCAGCCTTAGCGGGCCGTCCTACAATGAGCAGTTCTTC. Combining the CDR3 with reference TRBV9 and TRBJ2-1 gives the whole variable domain DSGVTQTPKHLITATGQRVTLRCSPRSGDLSVYWYQQSLDQGLQFLIQYYNGEERAKGNILERFSAQQFPDLHSELNLSSLELGDSALYFCASSLSGPSYNEQFFGPGTRLTVL.

The chain recombines TRBV12-3 or TRBV12-4 with TRBJ2-1; 10 nucleotides match TRBD1. The CDR3 covers 15 residues. The V segment lost 5 bases and the J segment 8 bases; nucleotides outside the gene matches: 9. The CDR3 bases are TGTGCCAGCAGTCGTAAGGGACAGGGGTTCGATGAGCAGTTCTTC. This translates into CASSRKGQGFDEQFF.

In this sample, this clonotype turned up a few times. CDR3 sequence reads: CSVGSGTVAGANVLTF. The CDR3 nucleotides are TGCAGCGTTGGTTCGGGTACAGTGGCTGGGGCCAACGTCCTGACTTTC. The chain carries TRBV29-1 and TRBJ2-6, with D unresolved. Looked up from germline, CDR1 is SQVTM and CDR2 is ANQGSEA. CDR3 size: 16 residues. The V end was cut by 4 bases, the J end by 2 bases, with 15 bases between.

The genes are TRBV3-1 and TRBJ2-5; D is perhaps TRBD1 or TRBD2 (5 bases each). This CDR3 contains 15 residues. The V and J ends lost 1 base and 3 bases respectively, with 12 bases between them. The germline V gene encodes CDR1 LGHDT and CDR2 YNNKEL (reference sequence). CDR3 protein: CASSQAWDPKETQYF. The CDR3 nucleotides read TGTGCCAGCAGCCAAGCCTGGGACCCGAAAGAGACCCAGTACTTC.

This clonotype has more than one count but fewer than ten. This rearrangement joins TRBV6-6 to TRBJ1-2; maybe TRBD1 (6 bases). Trimming removed 4 bases from V and 4 bases from J, with 7 bases in between. CDR1 is MNHNY and CDR2 is SVGAGI in the germline V gene (reference sequence). The CDR3 has 12 residues. In nucleotides, the CDR3 is TGTGCCAGCAGTTCGGACAGCTATGGCTACACCTTC. Its protein is CASSSDSYGYTF.

CDR3 amino acids: CASSSVNTAGQEKLFF. The CDR3 DNA sequence: TGCGCCAGCAGCTCTGTCAACACGGCGGGACAAGAAAAACTGTTTTTT. This chain links TRBV5-1 with TRBJ1-4; TRBD1 might be the D (6 bases). Trimming removed 3 bases at V and 8 bases at J, with 20 bases between. The CDR3 length is 16 residues. Per germline, CDR1 SGHRS and CDR2 YFSETQ.

This clonotype was recorded a few times. The chain carries TRBV9 and TRBJ1-2; D remains ambiguous. The CDR3 extends over 13 amino acids. CDR1 and CDR2 from the germline V gene are SGDLS and YYNGEE. The ends were cut back, 0 bases at V and 7 bases at J, with 10 bases in the middle. CDR3 DNA: TGTGCCAGCAGCGTAGGAGGTAGGGCTGGCTACACCTTC. It encodes CASSVGGRAGYTF.

V gene TRBV6-1 combines with J gene TRBJ2-2, with 9 bases matching TRBD2. From germline, CDR1 is MNHNS and CDR2 SASEGT. The CDR3 runs to 15 residues. J lost 1 base, V lost 6 bases, and 3 bases had no gene match. The CDR3 nucleotides are TGTGCCAGCAGGATACTAGCGGGGAACACCGGGGAGCTGTTTTTT. This translates into CASRILAGNTGELFF.

The V and J genes are TRBV10-3 and TRBJ2-1; D gene uncertain. V was clipped by 9 bases and J by 9 bases, with 15 bases between them. Germline CDR1 reads ENHRY; CDR2 reads SYGVKD. There are 12 residues in the CDR3. DNA for the CDR3: TGTGCCATGAAGGGTAGTCGAGGTGAGCAGTTCTTC. It yields the protein CAMKGSRGEQFF.

V gene TRBV6-5 combines with J gene TRBJ1-2; D uncertain. Germline V lookup: CDR1 MNHEY, CDR2 SVGAGI. Trimming pared 0 bases from V and 4 bases from J, leaving 9 bases between. CDR3 length equals 14 residues. DNA for the CDR3: TGTGCCAGCAGTTACTCTACGGCGACCTATGGCTACACCTTC. Translated: CASSYSTATYGYTF.

J is TRBJ1-1 and V is TRBV28, with unresolved D. V gave up 8 bases and J gave up 0 bases, with 19 bases separating them. This CDR3 is 16 amino acids long. Germline V lookup: CDR1 MDHEN, CDR2 SYDVKM. DNA of the CDR3: TGTGCCAGCGCCTCAGTTCAGCAAATCATGAACACTGAAGCTTTCTTT. Translated, it gives CASASVQQIMNTEAFF.

CDR3 amino acids: CASSVELGRSGANVLTF. In DNA form, the CDR3 reads TGTGCCAGCAGCGTAGAATTGGGGCGCTCTGGGGCCAACGTCCTGACTTTC. This rearrangement joins TRBV9 to TRBJ2-6; possible D gene TRBD1, 5 bases. Per the germline V gene, CDR1 is SGDLS and CDR2 is YYNGEE. The CDR3 loop spans 17 amino acids. V was clipped by 0 bases and J by 0 bases, with 10 bases between them.